These T cell receptor beta chains were read from a single sample in a study of CD8+CD57+ T cells in acquired aplastic anemia. TCRdb redid the calling of the reads with MiXCR, one entry per CDR3 protein. The table lists some 180,000 distinct CDR3 sequences, roughly 65% of them singletons. The sample comprised sorted CD4+, CD8+, or CD8+CD57+ T cells (not recorded which) from PBMCs. These TCRs come from a human donor with aplastic anemia. Each CDR3 is given with its conserved first and last residue. The D gene is left open where the match is weak. Part of the rows lack a size; the others show once, few, many or a class for expanded clones.

d_call: -; j_call: TRBJ2-3; clone_size: -; v_call: TRBV6-1; cdr3_length: 15; cdr3_aa: CASSETVGSTDTQYF; cdr3_nt: TGTGCCAGCAGTGAAACCGTAGGGTCCACAGATACGCAGTATTTT
d_call: TRBD1; j_call: TRBJ2-5; clone_size: -; v_call: TRBV29-1; cdr3_length: 12; cdr3_aa: CSVETGAETQYF; cdr3_nt: TGCAGCGTTGAAACAGGGGCAGAGACCCAGTACTTC
d_call: TRBD1; j_call: TRBJ1-2; clone_size: -; v_call: TRBV25-1; cdr3_length: 15; cdr3_aa: CASSALQGANYGYTF; cdr3_nt: TGTGCCAGCAGTGCCCTACAGGGGGCTAACTATGGCTACACCTTC
d_call: -; j_call: TRBJ2-1; clone_size: -; v_call: TRBV20-1; cdr3_length: 8; cdr3_aa: CSARGTGF; cdr3_nt: TGCAGTGCTAGGGGAACAGGGTTC
d_call: -; j_call: TRBJ1-6; clone_size: -; v_call: TRBV9; cdr3_length: 15; cdr3_aa: CASSVEGPTNSPLHF; cdr3_nt: TGTGCCAGCAGCGTAGAAGGACCGACTAATTCACCCCTCCACTTT
d_call: -; j_call: TRBJ1-2; clone_size: -; v_call: TRBV19; cdr3_length: 15; cdr3_aa: CASSSIDRPGYGYTF; cdr3_nt: TGTGCCAGTAGTTCCATCGACCGCCCTGGCTATGGCTACACCTTC
d_call: -; j_call: TRBJ1-5; clone_size: -; v_call: TRBV10-2; cdr3_length: 13; cdr3_aa: CASSVGGGQPQHF; cdr3_nt: TGCGCCAGCAGTGTGGGGGGCGGGCAGCCCCAGCATTTT
d_call: TRBD1; j_call: TRBJ1-1; clone_size: many; v_call: TRBV11-2; cdr3_length: 17; cdr3_aa: CASSPWDRANPNTEAFF; cdr3_nt: TGTGCCAGCAGCCCCTGGGACAGGGCAAACCCAAACACTGAAGCTTTCTTT
d_call: TRBD1; j_call: TRBJ2-5; clone_size: -; v_call: TRBV14; cdr3_length: 14; cdr3_aa: CASSVGDRGETQYF; cdr3_nt: TGTGCCAGCAGCGTAGGGGACAGGGGTGAGACCCAGTACTTC
d_call: -; j_call: TRBJ2-1; clone_size: -; v_call: TRBV20-1; cdr3_length: 15; cdr3_aa: CSARGRWQLYNEQFF; cdr3_nt: TGCAGTGCTAGAGGGAGGTGGCAACTGTACAATGAGCAGTTCTTC
d_call: -; j_call: TRBJ2-1; clone_size: once; v_call: TRBV2; cdr3_length: 11; cdr3_aa: CASTQNNEQFF; cdr3_nt: TGTGCCAGCACCCAGAACAATGAGCAGTTCTTC
d_call: -; j_call: TRBJ2-7; clone_size: -; v_call: TRBV4-1; cdr3_length: 13; cdr3_aa: CASRGVNEGEQYF; cdr3_nt: TGCGCCAGCAGGGGGGTCAACGAAGGGGAGCAGTACTTC
d_call: TRBD2; j_call: TRBJ2-5; clone_size: -; v_call: TRBV20-1; cdr3_length: 15; cdr3_aa: CSAQPSGGQQETQYF; cdr3_nt: TGCAGTGCTCAACCTAGCGGGGGCCAACAAGAGACCCAGTACTTC
d_call: -; j_call: TRBJ1-4; clone_size: -; v_call: TRBV7-9; cdr3_length: 14; cdr3_aa: CASSSKVAMEKLFF; cdr3_nt: TGTGCCAGCAGCTCGAAGGTGGCAATGGAAAAACTGTTTTTT
d_call: -; j_call: TRBJ2-7; clone_size: -; v_call: TRBV5-1; cdr3_length: 13; cdr3_aa: CASAFFASYEQYF; cdr3_nt: TGCGCCAGCGCCTTTTTCGCCTCCTACGAGCAGTACTTC
d_call: -; j_call: TRBJ2-7; clone_size: -; v_call: TRBV7-7; cdr3_length: 13; cdr3_aa: CASSLGEGYEQYF; cdr3_nt: TGTGCTAGCAGCTTAGGAGAGGGCTACGAGCAGTACTTC
d_call: -; j_call: TRBJ2-7; clone_size: -; v_call: TRBV7-9; cdr3_length: 11; cdr3_aa: CASTPLGEQYF; cdr3_nt: TGTGCCAGCACTCCTCTAGGCGAGCAGTACTTC
d_call: TRBD2; j_call: TRBJ2-5; clone_size: -; v_call: TRBV7-9; cdr3_length: 19; cdr3_aa: CASSLRGGLAGGNVETQYF; cdr3_nt: TGTGCCAGCAGCCTACGCGGGGGACTAGCGGGGGGGAATGTTGAGACCCAGTACTTC
d_call: TRBD2; j_call: TRBJ2-1; clone_size: few; v_call: TRBV24-1; cdr3_length: 15; cdr3_aa: CATSDLADTYNEQFF; cdr3_nt: TGTGCCACCAGTGATCTAGCGGATACCTACAATGAGCAGTTCTTC
d_call: TRBD2; j_call: TRBJ2-3; clone_size: -; v_call: TRBV19; cdr3_length: 16; cdr3_aa: CASSERLAGDGDTQYF; cdr3_nt: TGTGCCAGTAGTGAACGACTAGCGGGAGATGGAGATACGCAGTATTTT
d_call: TRBD1; j_call: TRBJ2-7; clone_size: many; v_call: TRBV13; cdr3_length: 15; cdr3_aa: CASSTRGGGAYEQYF; cdr3_nt: TGTGCCAGCAGCACCCGAGGGGGCGGAGCCTACGAGCAGTACTTC
d_call: -; j_call: TRBJ2-3; clone_size: -; v_call: TRBV12-3/TRBV12-4; cdr3_length: 14; cdr3_aa: CASLRGGSTDTQYF; cdr3_nt: TGTGCCAGCCTTAGGGGGGGAAGCACAGATACGCAGTATTTT
d_call: -; j_call: TRBJ2-7; clone_size: -; v_call: TRBV5-5; cdr3_length: 12; cdr3_aa: CASSPDGNEQCF; cdr3_nt: TGTGCCAGCAGTCCTGACGGGAACGAGCAGTGCTTC
d_call: TRBD2; j_call: TRBJ2-5; clone_size: -; v_call: TRBV6-9; cdr3_length: 17; cdr3_aa: CASSEVTSGGFRETQYF; cdr3_nt: TGTGCCAGCAGTGAAGTCACTAGCGGGGGGTTCCGGGAGACCCAGTACTTC